This entry is about one T cell receptor beta chain. Its specificity is unknown. This sample was included in a study of cytomegalovirus exposure and HLA in healthy donors. Study-wide results and caveats: When analyzed later, a missense DCLRE1C variant was found to be linked to TCR beta V- and J-gene trimming.

The PCR was carried out with 60 Vbeta primers and 13 Jbeta primers. Sequenced by immunoSEQ multiplex PCR; TCRdb stores in-frame clones only, minus some. The sample consists of some 120,000 clones, roughly 73% of them appearing once. V gave up 0 bases and J gave up 8 bases, with 13 bases separating them. Germline-derived CDR1 and CDR2 are MNHNS and SASEGT. The CDR3 runs to 15 residues. The V and J genes are TRBV6-1 and TRBJ1-4; D gene unclear. The source is a man aged 55-75 years in good health and CMV-seropositive. Sequencing was done on a sample of PBMCs. CDR3 coding DNA: TGTGCCAGCAGTGAAGCTGGCAGCGTGGAGGAAAAACTGTTTTTT. It is translated as CASSEAGSVEEKLFF.